What follows are 10 T cell receptor beta chains derived from one specimen sequenced in a study of blood T cell repertoires in COVID-19. Libraries were prepared by immunoSEQ multiplex PCR; TCRdb keeps only in-frame clonotypes and omits some of them. The sample lists under 250,000 clones; over 70% were seen once. Sequencing was done on a sample of peripheral blood. The receptors shown here come from a man aged 45-65 years with active or convalescent COVID-19.

The V call is TRBV7-3, the J call TRBJ2-1; 11 positions match TRBD2. The CDR3 extends over 17 amino acids. Germline CDR1 and CDR2: SGHTA and FQGTGA. V trimming: 5 bases; J trimming: 7 bases; junction bases outside the gene matches: 13. The CDR3 DNA follows: TGTGCCAGCAGCCAGCCCCTACTAGCGGGAGAAGTTAATGAGCAGTTCTTC. This translates into CASSQPLLAGEVNEQFF.

This sequence joins TRBV29-1 and TRBJ2-7; the match to TRBD1 covers 12 bases. CDR3 length: 15 residues. Germline assignment: CDR1 SQVTM and CDR2 ANQGSEA. V was pared by 1 base and J by 6 bases, with 7 bases of the junction left unmatched. CDR3 in DNA: TGCAGCGTTGAAGCACCGGGACAGGGGGCAGGCGAGCAGTACTTC. This translates into CSVEAPGQGAGEQYF.

CDR3 residues: CASSARSGGIGLGYGYTF. CDR3 nucleotide sequence: TGTGCCAGCAGCGCCCGATCAGGGGGCATAGGTCTGGGCTATGGCTACACCTTC. The V and J genes are TRBV7-2 and TRBJ1-2, with TRBD1 identical over 8 bases. After removal of 5 bases from V and 4 bases from J, the junction contained 18 bases not matched to a gene. Germline assignment: CDR1 SGHTA and CDR2 FQGNSA. This CDR3 is 18 amino acids long. The entire variable domain, with the rest obtained from reference TRBV7-2 and TRBJ1-2, is as follows: GAGVSQSPSNKVTEKGKDVELRCDPISGHTALYWYRQSLGQGLEFLIYFQGNSAPDKSGLPSDRFSAERTGGSVSTLTIQRTQQEDSAVYLCASSARSGGIGLGYGYTFGSGTRLTVV.

Written as DNA, the CDR3 is TGCAGTGCTAGTCCCGCAGGGGCGCAAGAGACCCAGTACTTC. Its protein product is CSASPAGAQETQYF. This rearrangement joins TRBV20-1 to TRBJ2-5; TRBD1 is a possible D gene (6 bases). The V gene's germline CDR1 is DFQATT and CDR2 SNEGSKA (reference sequence). The CDR3 extends over 14 amino acids. Between the trimmed V and J ends, which lost 3 bases and 2 bases, there was a span of 13 bases.

The chain joins TRBV5-1 to TRBJ1-3, with D unresolved. Germline-derived CDR1 and CDR2 are SGHRS and YFSETQ. With 0 bases removed from V and 4 bases from J, the gap between germline ends came to 14 bases. The CDR3 totals 16 residues. The CDR3 DNA is TGCGCCAGCAGCTTGGGCGAGCCCGCGCGGGGAAACACCATATATTTT. Translation gives CASSLGEPARGNTIYF. Filled out from reference TRBV5-1 and TRBJ1-3, the complete variable domain reads KAGVTQTPRYLIKTRGQQVTLSCSPISGHRSVSWYQQTPGQGLQFLFEYFSETQRNKGNFPGRFSGRQFSNSRSEMNVSTLELGDSALYLCASSLGEPARGNTIYFGEGSWLTVV.

Details on this clone: This same CDR3 is encoded by further DNA sequences in the sample. This sequence joins TRBV5-1 and TRBJ2-7; 7 bases align to TRBD1. Trimming at V came to 2 bases and at J to 2 bases, leaving 1 base not matched to a gene. CDR3 size: 13 residues. Germline V lookup: CDR1 SGHRS, CDR2 YFSETQ. Written as DNA, the CDR3 is TGCGCCAGCAGCTTCGGACAGGCCTACGAGCAGTACTTC. Translating gives CASSFGQAYEQYF.

The V gene is TRBV18, the J gene TRBJ1-1; the match to TRBD1 covers 10 bases. V trimming: 3 bases; J trimming: 3 bases; junction bases outside the gene matches: 10. Germline V CDR1 and CDR2: KGHSH, LQKENI. The CDR3 has 17 residues. The CDR3, as DNA: TGTGCCAGCTCACCTTTTATAGACAGGGGGCCTGACACTGAAGCTTTCTTT. Its protein product is CASSPFIDRGPDTEAFF.

V usage is TRBV6-6 and J usage is TRBJ1-5; D might be TRBD1 (6 bases). CDR1 and CDR2 from the germline V gene are MNHNY and SVGAGI (reference sequence). Trimming took 5 bases from V and 2 from J, leaving 22 bases between them. The CDR3 is 18 residues long. CDR3 in amino acids: CASSLGAPDEGGNQPQHF. CDR3 coding DNA: TGTGCCAGCAGTCTAGGGGCGCCAGACGAGGGGGGCAATCAGCCCCAGCATTTT.

This clone came up a few times. This chain links TRBV23-1 with TRBJ1-5; the D is unclear. TRBV23-1 is an ORF, and what it does is uncertain. The V gene lost 2 bases and the J gene lost 0 bases, with 20 bases spanning the gap. The CDR3 is 19 amino acids. The CDR3 loop is CASSQRGFSGGYSNQPQHF. CDR3 sequence (DNA): TGCGCCAGCAGTCAACGAGGGTTCTCTGGTGGTTATAGCAATCAGCCCCAGCATTTT.

The chain links TRBV12-3 or TRBV12-4 to TRBJ1-1; D is unclear. The CDR3 has 11 amino acids. V lost 7 bases, J lost 6 bases, and 9 bases lay in between. For the CDR3, the DNA is TGTGCCAGCACCTCAGTCGCTGAAGCTTTCTTT. The encoded protein is CASTSVAEAFF.